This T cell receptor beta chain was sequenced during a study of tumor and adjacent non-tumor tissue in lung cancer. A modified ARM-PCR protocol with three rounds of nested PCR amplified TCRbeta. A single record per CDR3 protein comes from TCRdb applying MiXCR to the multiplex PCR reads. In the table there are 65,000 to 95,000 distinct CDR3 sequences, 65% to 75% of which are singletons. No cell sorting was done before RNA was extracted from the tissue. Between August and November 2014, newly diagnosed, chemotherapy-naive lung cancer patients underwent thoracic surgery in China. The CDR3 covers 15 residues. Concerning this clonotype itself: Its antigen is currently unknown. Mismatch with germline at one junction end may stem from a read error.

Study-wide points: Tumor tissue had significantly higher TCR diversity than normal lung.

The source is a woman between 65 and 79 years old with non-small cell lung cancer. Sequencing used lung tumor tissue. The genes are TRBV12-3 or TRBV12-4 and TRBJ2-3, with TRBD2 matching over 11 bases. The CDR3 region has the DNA TGTGCCAGCAGCTGCGGACTAGCGGGCACAGATATGCAGTATTTT. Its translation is CASSCGLAGTDMQYF.